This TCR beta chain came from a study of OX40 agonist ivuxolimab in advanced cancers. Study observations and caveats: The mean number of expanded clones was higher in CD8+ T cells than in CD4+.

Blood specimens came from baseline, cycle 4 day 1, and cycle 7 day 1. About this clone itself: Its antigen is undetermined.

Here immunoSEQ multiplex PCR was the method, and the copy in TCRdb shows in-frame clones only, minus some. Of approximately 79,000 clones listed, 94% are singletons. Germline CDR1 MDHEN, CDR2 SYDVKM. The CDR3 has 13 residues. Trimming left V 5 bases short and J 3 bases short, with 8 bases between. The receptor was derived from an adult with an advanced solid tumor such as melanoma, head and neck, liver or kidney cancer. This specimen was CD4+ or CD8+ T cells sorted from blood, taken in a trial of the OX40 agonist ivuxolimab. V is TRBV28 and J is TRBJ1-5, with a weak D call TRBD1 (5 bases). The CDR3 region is CASSQGFNQPQHF. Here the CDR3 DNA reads TGTGCCAGCAGTCAGGGATTCAATCAGCCCCAGCATTTT.